This passage covers 15 T cell receptor beta chains from one sample sequenced in a study of cytomegalovirus exposure and HLA in healthy donors. Primers: 60 Vbeta forward and 13 Jbeta reverse. The method was immunoSEQ multiplex PCR; TCRdb's version includes in-frame clones alone and lacks a portion of them. Here the sample spans over 85,000 clones, about 60% being singletons. What was sequenced was PBMCs. The source is a human donor in good health.

This clone was seen a handful of times. The chain couples TRBV4-1 to TRBJ2-7; 12 nucleotides match TRBD2. V dropped 1 base and J dropped 0; count of bases not matched to a gene: 1. Germline CDR1 reads MGHRA; CDR2 reads YSYEKL. CDR3 length: 16 amino acids. Here the CDR3 DNA reads TGCGCCAGCAGCCAAGTGACTAGCGGGGGCTCCTACGAGCAGTACTTC. Its protein product is CASSQVTSGGSYEQYF.

This clone was counted between two and nine times. CDR3 sequence (DNA): TGTGCCAGCAGCTTGGTACAGGGGGCAGGTGAGCAGTTCTTC. Protein sequence: CASSLVQGAGEQFF. This sequence joins TRBV5-6 and TRBJ2-1, with 9 bases identical to TRBD1. The V gene's germline CDR1 is SGHDT and CDR2 YYEEEE. Trimming at V came to 0 bases and at J to 9 bases, leaving 4 bases not matched to a gene. The length of the CDR3 is 14 residues.

The chain couples TRBV30 to TRBJ2-6, with D possibly being TRBD1 (5 bases). V lost 2 bases, J lost 14 bases, and 16 bases lay in between. This CDR3 is 13 amino acids long. CDR1 is GTSNPN and CDR2 is SVGIG in the germline V gene (reference sequence). The CDR3 coding sequence is TGTGCCTGGAGTAGCGACAGACCCCACATCCTGACTTTC. Its translation is CAWSSDRPHILTF.

The chain links TRBV6-5 to TRBJ1-5; D might be TRBD1 (5 bases). Germline CDR1 and CDR2: MNHEY and SVGAGI. The ends were cut back, 5 bases at V and 4 bases at J, with 15 bases in the middle. There are 15 residues in the CDR3. CDR3 amino acids: CASSPYGGGNQPQHF. CDR3 in DNA: TGTGCCAGCAGTCCTTACGGGGGGGGGAATCAGCCCCAGCATTTT.

The chain links TRBV5-6 to TRBJ2-5; the D gene is possibly TRBD2 (5 bases). CDR3 length: 13 residues. CDR1 and CDR2 (germline): SGHDT, YYEEEE. Deletions cut 1 base from V and 3 bases from J, with 7 bases between. CDR3 DNA: TGTGCCAGCAGCTTGACGGGGAAAGAGACCCAGTACTTC. This codes for CASSLTGKETQYF.

This chain joins TRBV5-1 and TRBJ2-7, with TRBD2 identical over 7 bases. Per germline, CDR1 SGHRS and CDR2 YFSETQ. The ends lost 4 bases at V and 4 bases at J; junction bases unmatched: 8. The CDR3 is 14 residues long. CDR3: CASSPRDYLYEQYF. For the CDR3, the DNA is TGCGCCAGCAGCCCCCGGGACTATTTATACGAGCAGTACTTC. Filled out from reference TRBV5-1 and TRBJ2-7, the complete variable domain reads KAGVTQTPRYLIKTRGQQVTLSCSPISGHRSVSWYQQTPGQGLQFLFEYFSETQRNKGNFPGRFSGRQFSNSRSEMNVSTLELGDSALYLCASSPRDYLYEQYFGPGTRLTVT.

This chain uses TRBV27 with TRBJ2-1, with D possibly matching TRBD2 (6 bases). V was pared by 3 bases and J by 3 bases, with 12 bases between. CDR3 length equals 15 residues. Germline CDR1 MNHEY, CDR2 SMNVEV (reference sequence). This CDR3 is CASSFSRLDYNEQFF. The CDR3 DNA sequence: TGTGCCAGCAGTTTCAGTCGACTAGACTACAATGAGCAGTTCTTC.

The J gene is TRBJ2-1, the V gene TRBV7-2; TRBD2 is a possible D gene (5 bases). V lost 2 bases to trimming and J lost 2 bases, with 13 bases between them. Germline assignment: CDR1 SGHTA and CDR2 FQGNSA. The CDR3 runs 16 residues. The CDR3 loop reads CASSLTVARAYNEQFF. Here the CDR3 DNA reads TGTGCCAGCAGCTTAACGGTCGCGCGGGCCTACAATGAGCAGTTCTTC.

The rearrangement uses TRBV5-6 and TRBJ1-2; 8 bases fit TRBD1. After removal of 7 bases from V and 3 bases from J, the junction contained 8 bases not matched to a gene. There are 14 residues in the CDR3. Germline CDR1 reads SGHDT; CDR2 reads YYEEEE. The CDR3 sequence: CASLPTGEDYGYTF. The CDR3 bases are TGTGCCAGCCTACCGACAGGGGAGGACTATGGCTACACCTTC.

This chain joins TRBV25-1 and TRBJ1-1; 7 bases are shared with TRBD1. Germline V gives CDR1 MGHDK, CDR2 SYGVNS. The CDR3 sequence is 15 residues long. The V and J ends lost 6 bases and 7 bases, in that order; junction bases with no gene match: 14. CDR3 region: CASRISRQGHSEAFF. CDR3 bases: TGTGCCAGCAGGATCTCCCGACAGGGTCATAGTGAAGCTTTCTTT.

This rearrangement joins TRBV27 to TRBJ2-7; D not certain. The germline gives CDR1 MNHEY, CDR2 SMNVEV (reference sequence). V lost 2 bases and J 1 base, leaving 6 bases between the germline ends. The CDR3 consists of 13 residues. The CDR3 sequence: CASSLAASYEQYF. The CDR3 region has the DNA TGTGCCAGCAGTTTAGCGGCTTCCTACGAGCAGTACTTC.

This clone was found a few times. This specimen includes other DNA sequences encoding the same CDR3. This chain connects TRBV5-1 to TRBJ2-3; no definite D call. V shed 3 bases and J shed 0 bases, with 5 bases lying between them. Looked up from germline, CDR1 is SGHRS and CDR2 is YFSETQ. The CDR3 is made up of 13 amino acids. CDR3 nucleotides: TGCGCCAGCAGCTCCGGGAGCACAGATACGCAGTATTTT. Translating gives CASSSGSTDTQYF.

This sequence joins TRBV6-4 and TRBJ1-1, with D perhaps matching TRBD1 (5 bases). V lost 7 bases and J lost 3, with 15 bases in between. This CDR3 is built from 14 residues. Germline CDR1 and CDR2: MRHNA and SNTAGT. The CDR3 spells CASKRGTGDTEAFF. Here the CDR3 DNA reads TGTGCCAGCAAGCGGGGGACGGGTGACACTGAAGCTTTCTTT.

The chain has TRBV5-5 and TRBJ1-1; 11 bases match TRBD1. The CDR3 has 15 amino acids. Looked up from germline, CDR1 is SGHKS and CDR2 is YYEKEE (reference sequence). With 5 bases clipped from V and 5 bases from J, the junction kept 8 bases outside the gene matches. The CDR3 region has the DNA TGTGCCAGCAGTTCGGGGGACAGGGGGACAACTGAAGCTTTCTTT. Encoded protein: CASSSGDRGTTEAFF.

The chain joins TRBV15 to TRBJ2-7, with a tentative D call TRBD1 (6 bases). V was trimmed by 5 bases and J by 0 bases, leaving 11 bases between them. The CDR3 consists of 14 residues. Germline V gene lookup returns CDR1 LNHNV and CDR2 YYDKDF (reference sequence). DNA for the CDR3: TGTGCCACCAGCCCCGACAGGTTCTCCTACGAGCAGTACTTC. It codes for CATSPDRFSYEQYF.